This TCR beta chain was retrieved from a study of T cell responses to AZD1222 COVID-19 vaccine. Concerning this clone: The target antigen is unknown.

CDR1 MGHRA and CDR2 YSYEKL come from the germline V gene. The V end lost 0 bases, the J end lost 3 bases, and 5 bases lay between the germline ends. The CDR3 consists of 13 residues. Measured with immunoSEQ multiplex PCR; TCRdb has only the in-frame clones, and not every one. The sample lists 170,000 or so clones, less than 95% occurring once. Study-wide findings and caveats: Most donors were white British and more were female, and clonal diversity was possibly underestimated. Samples come after the peak T cell response, not at day 14. Spike-specific TCR breadth rose after two AZD1222 doses, and depth rose as well. Spike was spanned by vaccine-associated CD4 TCRs, which were dominant at 160-218 and 743-854.

The chain joins TRBV4-1 to TRBJ1-1, with unresolved D. This sequence was found in an adult in good health. The specimen comprised peripheral blood, sampled on day 0 of AZD1222 vaccination. The CDR3 DNA follows: TGCGCCAGCAGCCAAGATTGGTACACTGAAGCTTTCTTT. Its protein product is CASSQDWYTEAFF.